The entry below describes one T cell receptor (beta chain). This sample is drawn from a study of radiotherapy plus CTLA-4 blockade in lung cancer. Data came from immunoSEQ multiplex PCR; TCRdb stores just in-frame clones and leaves some out. Of about 38,000 clones listed, around 86% were seen once; the top ten hold approximately 23%. The TCR originated in a human donor with non-small cell lung cancer whose response to radiotherapy plus ipilimumab could not be evaluated. The source was peripheral blood, collected from a patient treated with radiotherapy plus ipilimumab.

CDR3 DNA sequence: TGTGCCAGCACAGGCTACCAAAACTATGGCTACACCTTC. This translates into CASTGYQNYGYTF. The J gene is TRBJ1-2, the V gene TRBV28, with D unresolved. Trimming shortened V by 7 bases and J by 2 bases, and 11 bases separated the two germline ends. CDR1 MDHEN and CDR2 SYDVKM come from the germline V gene. This CDR3 contains 13 residues.